These T cell receptor beta chains were read from a single sample in a study of T cells after yellow fever vaccination. TCRdb re-derived calls from the 5' RACE reads in MiXCR, one entry per CDR3 protein. The data show about 26,000 distinct CDR3 sequences, approximately 4.5% seen once. Sequenced here: PBMCs, either bulk or a sorted T-cell subset (CD4+, CD8+, memory, or dextramer-sorted; not recorded which), sampled on the day of the yellow fever booster vaccination. Source of these receptors: a man aged 18 to 30 who received the YFV17D yellow fever vaccine. The CDR3 runs from the conserved cysteine through the conserved F or W. Each record gives: CDR3 protein, CDR3 DNA, D gene, V gene, clone size, J gene. A D gene is named only where the DNA matches it firmly. Clone size is shown for a subset of rows, as once, few, many or a class of expanded clone.

CASSLSTVSKFGYTF | TGTGCCAGCAGTTTATCCACAGTGTCAAAGTTCGGCTACACCTTC | NA | TRBV27 | few | TRBJ1-2
CASSPGNGANYGYTF | TGTGCCAGCTCACCTGGTAACGGAGCTAACTATGGCTACACCTTC | NA | TRBV18 | many | TRBJ1-2
CASSRTSGANTGELFF | TGTGCCAGCAGTCGCACTAGCGGAGCGAACACCGGGGAGCTGTTTTTT | TRBD2 | TRBV2 | medium-sized | TRBJ2-2
CASSPTAASSYNEQFF | TGTGCCAGCAGCCCCACGGCCGCTAGCTCCTACAATGAGCAGTTCTTC | NA | TRBV7-2 | NA | TRBJ2-1
CSVGGVQETQYF | TGCAGCGTTGGTGGCGTACAAGAGACCCAGTACTTC | NA | TRBV29-1 | many | TRBJ2-5
CASGLVNLRVEAFF | TGTGCTAGTGGTTTGGTAAACTTAAGGGTTGAAGCTTTCTTT | NA | TRBV12-5 | few | TRBJ1-1
CASSPIPFTSGGPRGPSDTQYF | TGTGCCAGCAGCCCCATCCCTTTCACTAGCGGGGGGCCCCGGGGTCCTTCAGATACGCAGTATTTT | TRBD2 | TRBV7-2 | many | TRBJ2-3
CASSPYGPITEAFF | TGCGCCAGCAGCCCATACGGGCCGATCACTGAAGCTTTCTTT | NA | TRBV5-1 | NA | TRBJ1-1
CATSRDSGSYGYTF | TGTGCCACCAGCAGAGATTCCGGCAGCTATGGCTACACCTTC | NA | TRBV15 | many | TRBJ1-2
CASSDTREVGKNIQYF | TGCGCCAGCAGTGATACCAGGGAGGTCGGTAAAAACATTCAGTACTTC | NA | TRBV10-2 | many | TRBJ2-4
CSFRWRVGQPQHF | TGCAGTTTTAGATGGAGGGTCGGTCAGCCCCAGCATTTT | NA | TRBV20-1 | many | TRBJ1-5
CSATSFPNTGELFF | TGCAGTGCTACTAGCTTCCCGAACACCGGGGAGCTGTTTTTT | NA | TRBV20-1 | many | TRBJ2-2
CAISGQENTEAFF | TGTGCCATCAGTGGGCAAGAGAACACTGAAGCTTTCTTT | NA | TRBV10-3 | many | TRBJ1-1
CAISDYVEETQYF | TGTGCCATCAGTGATTACGTGGAGGAGACCCAGTACTTC | NA | TRBV10-3 | many | TRBJ2-5
CASSTEGTAQHF | TGTGCCAGCAGCACCGAGGGGACGGCCCAGCATTTT | NA | TRBV7-9 | many | TRBJ1-5
CASSPDSEETQYF | TGTGCCAGCAGCCCCGACAGTGAAGAGACCCAGTACTTC | NA | TRBV11-1 | many | TRBJ2-5
CASSRSEIVPDTQYF | TGTGCCAGCAGCCGTTCTGAGATTGTCCCAGATACGCAGTATTTT | NA | TRBV3-1 | NA | TRBJ2-3
CASSGTGAYTEAFF | TGCGCCAGCAGCGGGACAGGGGCCTACACTGAAGCTTTCTTT | TRBD1 | TRBV5-1 | many | TRBJ1-1
CASGATGPTRAFF | TGTGCCAGCGGGGCGACAGGGCCAACGCGAGCTTTCTTT | TRBD1 | TRBV27 | NA | TRBJ1-1
CATSRTATDYEQYF | TGTGCCACCAGCAGGACAGCGACCGATTACGAGCAGTACTTC | NA | TRBV15 | many | TRBJ2-7
CASSPGLDYTDTQYF | TGTGCCAGCAGCCCGGGCCTAGACTACACAGATACGCAGTATTTT | NA | TRBV5-4 | NA | TRBJ2-3
CASKTGGSTDTQYF | TGTGCCAGCAAAACGGGGGGCTCGACAGATACGCAGTATTTT | NA | TRBV7-2 | few | TRBJ2-3
CASSAGELYNEQFF | TGTGCCAGCAGTGCGGGGGAGCTCTACAATGAGCAGTTCTTC | NA | TRBV2 | few | TRBJ2-1
CASSLAGGAAYNEQFF | TGCGCCAGCAGCTTGGCCGGGGGGGCGGCCTACAATGAGCAGTTCTTC | TRBD2 | TRBV5-1 | few | TRBJ2-1
CASSLSGLVGRGTEAFF | TGTGCCAGCAGTTTATCGGGGTTGGTGGGAAGGGGCACTGAAGCTTTCTTT | NA | TRBV28 | many | TRBJ1-1
CASSPWTGGYGYTF | TGTGCCAGCTCACCTTGGACAGGGGGCTATGGCTACACCTTC | TRBD1 | TRBV18 | many | TRBJ1-2
CASSQGLTGQPQHF | TGTGCCAGCAGCCAGGGTCTTACTGGTCAGCCCCAGCATTTT | NA | TRBV7-2 | NA | TRBJ1-5
CASSFDRETQYF | TGTGCCAGCAGTTTTGACAGAGAGACCCAGTACTTC | NA | TRBV5-5 | many | TRBJ2-5
CASSLNQGAKYNEQFF | TGTGCCAGCTCACTTAATCAGGGGGCGAAGTACAATGAGCAGTTCTTC | TRBD1 | TRBV18 | many | TRBJ2-1
CASSPGGAGQNTEAFF | TGCGCCAGCAGCCCGGGGGGGGCTGGTCAGAACACTGAAGCTTTCTTT | NA | TRBV5-1 | many | TRBJ1-1
CASEQGDETQYF | TGTGCCAGCGAGCAAGGGGATGAGACCCAGTACTTC | NA | TRBV6-2/TRBV6-3 | NA | TRBJ2-5
CASSQVGFWDKNIQYF | TGTGCCAGCAGCCAAGTTGGGTTCTGGGACAAAAACATTCAGTACTTC | NA | TRBV5-5 | NA | TRBJ2-4
CASSANMGQGFGGYTF | TGTGCCAGCAGCGCCAACATGGGACAGGGGTTTGGTGGCTACACCTTC | TRBD1 | TRBV9 | few | TRBJ1-2
CASSDSALEPQHF | TGTGCCAGCAGTGACAGCGCCCTGGAGCCCCAGCATTTT | NA | TRBV7-9 | many | TRBJ1-5
CSVGQNYGYTF | TGCAGCGTAGGGCAGAACTATGGCTACACCTTC | NA | TRBV29-1 | many | TRBJ1-2
CATSRDGRQSGTQYF | TGTGCCACCAGCAGAGATGGACGGCAATCCGGGACCCAGTACTTC | NA | TRBV15 | many | TRBJ2-5
CATSRGTGDYGYTF | TGTGCCACCAGCAGAGGGACAGGGGACTATGGCTACACCTTC | TRBD1 | TRBV15 | NA | TRBJ1-2
CASSTTSGGSGNNEQFF | TGTGCCAGCAGCACGACTAGCGGGGGTAGTGGGAACAATGAGCAGTTCTTC | TRBD2 | TRBV14 | medium-sized | TRBJ2-1
CSVDGGTADDYGYTF | TGCAGCGTTGATGGGGGGACAGCGGACGACTATGGCTACACCTTC | TRBD1 | TRBV29-1 | many | TRBJ1-2
CASTHRGPIYGYTF | TGTGCCAGCACCCACAGGGGGCCAATCTATGGCTACACCTTC | TRBD1 | TRBV28 | few | TRBJ1-2
CASSVRGGANVLTF | TGTGCCAGCAGCGTACGGGGGGGGGCCAACGTCCTGACTTTC | NA | TRBV9 | few | TRBJ2-6
CASSSQTGNTEAFF | TGTGCCAGCAGTTCCCAGACAGGGAACACTGAAGCTTTCTTT | NA | TRBV6-5 | many | TRBJ1-1
CASRGTGRYEQYF | TGCGCCAGCAGGGGAACAGGGCGCTACGAGCAGTACTTC | NA | TRBV5-1 | many | TRBJ2-7